A single sample gave rise to the 27 T cell receptor beta chains below, sequenced in a study of cytomegalovirus exposure and HLA in healthy donors. A multiplex PCR was run with 60 Vbeta primers and 13 Jbeta primers. The method was immunoSEQ multiplex PCR; TCRdb's version includes in-frame clones alone and lacks a portion of them. The sample includes over 130,000 clones, 88% of them seen just once. The sample was PBMCs. The receptors were sampled from a woman aged 40-49 years in good health and CMV-seronegative.

This clone was recorded a few times. This chain joins TRBV4-1 and TRBJ2-2; 10 nucleotides match TRBD2. Looked up from germline, CDR1 is MGHRA and CDR2 is YSYEKL. The junction had 5 bases not matched to a gene; V was cut back by 4 bases and J by 6 bases. This CDR3 region has 15 residues. The CDR3 spells CASSPLAGVAGELFF. The CDR3 nucleotides read TGCGCCAGCAGCCCGCTAGCGGGAGTTGCCGGGGAGCTGTTTTTT.

The gene calls are TRBV29-1 and TRBJ1-2, with a weak D call TRBD1 (5 bases). The V end lost 5 bases, the J end lost 4 bases, and 8 bases lay between the germline ends. This CDR3 contains 11 residues. Germline CDR1 reads SQVTM; CDR2 reads ANQGSEA. CDR3 protein: CSVLGGYGYTF. In DNA, the CDR3 is TGCAGCGTTCTGGGGGGCTATGGCTACACCTTC.

The chain combines TRBV30 with TRBJ2-3; the match to TRBD2 covers 11 bases. This CDR3 is built from 15 residues. Trimming took 7 bases from V and 4 from J; bases not matched to a gene: 10. Germline V gives CDR1 GTSNPN, CDR2 SVGIG (reference sequence). The CDR3 is CASISSGRYSDTQYF. The CDR3 nucleotides are TGTGCCTCTATATCTAGCGGGAGGTACTCAGATACGCAGTATTTT.

This clone was observed once. The V and J genes are TRBV4-1 and TRBJ2-1, with D possibly matching TRBD1 (6 bases). The V gene lost 0 bases and the J gene lost 5 bases, with 8 bases spanning the gap. The CDR3 loop spans 14 amino acids. Germline V gene data show CDR1 as MGHRA and CDR2 as YSYEKL. The CDR3 DNA sequence: TGCGCCAGCAGCCAAGATAGGGGGAACAATGAGCAGTTCTTC. This codes for CASSQDRGNNEQFF.

This chain uses TRBV11-2 with TRBJ2-2, with 10 positions matching TRBD2. Germline assignment: CDR1 SGHAT and CDR2 FQNNGV. V was pared by 2 bases and J by 8 bases, with 5 bases of the junction left unmatched. The CDR3 is made up of 15 amino acids. The CDR3 loop is CASSLLLAGAGELFF. The DNA of the CDR3 is TGTGCCAGCAGCTTATTGCTAGCGGGAGCGGGGGAGCTGTTTTTT.

This chain connects TRBV5-6 to TRBJ1-4; D may be TRBD1 (5 bases). There are 14 residues in the CDR3. CDR1 and CDR2 (germline): SGHDT, YYEEEE. V shed 6 bases and J shed 5 bases, with 14 bases lying between them. The CDR3 sequence is CASTLGHSNEKLFF. In nucleotides, the CDR3 is TGTGCCAGCACCTTAGGACACTCGAATGAAAAACTGTTTTTT. Combining the CDR3 with reference TRBV5-6 and TRBJ1-4 gives the whole variable domain DAGVTQSPTHLIKTRGQQVTLRCSPKSGHDTVSWYQQALGQGPQFIFQYYEEEERQRGNFPDRFSGHQFPNYSSELNVNALLLGDSALYLCASTLGHSNEKLFFGSGTQLSVL.

This chain joins TRBV10-1 and TRBJ2-2; 8 nucleotides align to TRBD1. The CDR3 is made up of 13 amino acids. The J segment lost 12 bases and the V segment lost 2 bases, leaving 5 bases of the junction unmatched. The germline V gene encodes CDR1 WNHNN and CDR2 SYGVQD (reference sequence). This CDR3 reads CASSEGGQDQLFF. CDR3 sequence (DNA): TGCGCCAGCAGTGAGGGGGGACAGGACCAGCTGTTTTTT.

This clone was recorded a few times. This chain links TRBV7-9 with TRBJ2-7, with a weak D call TRBD2 (6 bases). Between the trimmed V and J ends, which lost 1 base and 0 bases, there was a span of 13 bases. The CDR3 is made up of 16 amino acids. CDR1 and CDR2 from the germline V gene are SEHNR and FQNEAQ (reference sequence). CDR3 bases: TGTGCCAGCAGCTTAGGGGCGGGGTCGAGCTCCTACGAGCAGTACTTC. Its translation: CASSLGAGSSSYEQYF.

The chain has TRBV6-5 and TRBJ2-7; 7 positions agree with TRBD2. The J segment lost 5 bases and the V segment lost 6 bases, leaving 10 bases of the junction unmatched. The CDR3 has 14 residues. Germline loops: CDR1 MNHEY, CDR2 SVGAGI. The CDR3 bases are TGTGCCAGCAGGAAGACTAGCACGAGAAACGAGCAGTACTTC. Translated: CASRKTSTRNEQYF.

This clone was seen a single time. The chain links TRBV5-5 to TRBJ2-2; D call uncertain. Germline V gene lookup returns CDR1 SGHKS and CDR2 YYEKEE (reference sequence). The V end lost 2 bases, the J end lost 5 bases, and 10 bases lay between the germline ends. This CDR3 comprises 14 residues. CDR3 DNA: TGTGCCAGCAGCTTCGTAGTCGAGACCGGGGAGCTGTTTTTT. Encoded protein: CASSFVVETGELFF.

V usage is TRBV28 and J usage is TRBJ1-2; D is ambiguous. CDR1 is MDHEN, CDR2 SYDVKM, per germline. This CDR3 comprises 13 residues. V was cut by 7 bases and J by 0 bases, with 9 bases left in between. CDR3 sequence (DNA): TGTGCCAGCACCACCGGGGCTAACTATGGCTACACCTTC. This encodes CASTTGANYGYTF.

The gene calls are TRBV5-1 and TRBJ2-5; 7 positions match TRBD2. This CDR3 is 15 amino acids long. With 3 bases clipped from V and 2 bases from J, the junction kept 7 bases outside the gene matches. The germline CDR1 and CDR2 sequences are SGHRS and YFSETQ. The CDR3 bases are TGCGCCAGCAGCTCCTCTCCAGCGGGACAAGAGACCCAGTACTTC. Protein sequence: CASSSSPAGQETQYF.

The chain carries TRBV9 and TRBJ2-2; D remains ambiguous. Trimming took off 2 bases at V and 4 bases at J, with 9 bases between the two ends. Looked up from germline, CDR1 is SGDLS and CDR2 is YYNGEE. The CDR3 length is 14 residues. CDR3 residues: CASSVSLVTGELFF. CDR3 nucleotide sequence: TGTGCCAGCAGCGTGAGTTTAGTCACCGGGGAGCTGTTTTTT.

The rearrangement joins TRBV4-1 to TRBJ2-1; possibly TRBD2 for D (5 bases). This CDR3 comprises 18 residues. The germline gives CDR1 MGHRA, CDR2 YSYEKL. V was clipped by 0 bases and J by 4 bases, with 19 bases between them. DNA for the CDR3: TGCGCCAGCAGCCAAGATGCGGTCGGCGGGCGGCAGTACAATGAGCAGTTCTTC. Encoded protein: CASSQDAVGGRQYNEQFF.

The chain combines TRBV6-5 with TRBJ2-7; TRBD2 might be the D (7 bases). With 7 bases removed from V and 6 bases from J, the gap between germline ends came to 22 bases. The germline V gene has CDR1 MNHEY and CDR2 SVGAGI. The CDR3 extends over 15 amino acids. In DNA, the CDR3 is TGTGCCAGCACCTCCGTGGGGGGGCCCCGTGCCGAGCAGTACTTC. Its translation is CASTSVGGPRAEQYF.

CDR3 residues: CASSFAGPTYEQYF. DNA of the CDR3: TGTGCCAGCAGCTTTGCGGGGCCAACCTACGAGCAGTACTTC. V and J are TRBV11-2 and TRBJ2-7; TRBD2 might be the D (6 bases). Trimming stripped 3 bases from V and 2 bases from J, with 11 bases between. The CDR3 extends over 14 amino acids. Germline V gene data show CDR1 as SGHAT and CDR2 as FQNNGV.

The J gene is TRBJ1-1, the V gene TRBV19; tentatively, D is TRBD1 (6 bases). V gave up 5 bases and J gave up 1 base, with 14 bases separating them. The CDR3 extends over 15 amino acids. Germline V gene sequence: CDR1 LNHDA, CDR2 SQIVND (reference sequence). The CDR3 DNA sequence: TGTGCCAGTAGTCGGTGGGGACACGAGAACACTGAAGCTTTCTTT. This gives the protein CASSRWGHENTEAFF. Using reference TRBV19 and TRBJ1-1 for the parts outside the CDR3, the full variable domain is DGGITQSPKYLFRKEGQNVTLSCEQNLNHDAMYWYRQDPGQGLRLIYYSQIVNDFQKGDIAEGYSVSREKKESFPLTVTSAQKNPTAFYLCASSRWGHENTEAFFGQGTRLTVV.

The rearrangement joins TRBV28 to TRBJ1-2; D call uncertain. The ends were cut back, 8 bases at V and 5 bases at J, with 12 bases in the middle. This CDR3 comprises 12 residues. Germline CDR1 and CDR2: MDHEN and SYDVKM. CDR3 coding DNA: TGTGCCAGCTCGGTAGGGAGGTATGGCTACACCTTC. This encodes CASSVGRYGYTF.

The rearrangement links TRBV5-4 to TRBJ2-3; weak D call: TRBD2 (6 bases). The CDR3 has 14 residues. The V gene's germline CDR1 is SGHNT and CDR2 YYREEE (reference sequence). V was trimmed by 6 bases and J by 4 bases, leaving 15 bases between them. CDR3 loop: CASTNTGDPDTQYF. In DNA form, the CDR3 reads TGTGCCAGCACCAATACGGGGGACCCAGATACGCAGTATTTT.

Turning to this clone: At one end the junction does not follow the germline gene, possibly because of a read error. The chain is built from TRBV7-9 and TRBJ2-1; the D is unclear. The germline gives CDR1 SEHNR, CDR2 FQNEAQ (reference sequence). CDR3 length: 12 amino acids. The CDR3 DNA is TGTTCCAGCAGCGACGGGTCTTCTGAGCAGTTCTTC. Translation: CSSSDGSSEQFF.

The chain has TRBV11-2 and TRBJ1-4; D not certain. Trimming removed 4 bases at V and 3 bases at J, with 9 bases between. This CDR3 is 14 amino acids long. CDR1 and CDR2 from the germline V gene are SGHAT and FQNNGV. CDR3 sequence reads: CASSSGPPNEKLFF. CDR3 nucleotides: TGTGCCAGCAGCTCAGGTCCTCCTAATGAAAAACTGTTTTTT.

The table lists this clone with a count of one. The chain employs TRBV11-2 and TRBJ2-7; TRBD2 might be the D (6 bases). This CDR3 is 17 amino acids long. The germline gives CDR1 SGHAT, CDR2 FQNNGV. Trimming left V 1 base short and J 0 bases short, with 16 bases between. CDR3 nucleotide sequence: TGTGCCAGCAGCTTAGTCGGAGCGGGCTTTCTCTCCTACGAGCAGTACTTC. Protein product: CASSLVGAGFLSYEQYF.

The rearrangement uses TRBV4-1 and TRBJ2-2; 14 bases fit TRBD2. Unmatched junction bases numbered 10, after V lost 0 bases and J lost 4 bases. Germline V gene lookup returns CDR1 MGHRA and CDR2 YSYEKL. The CDR3 is made up of 20 amino acids. The CDR3 region has the DNA TGCGCCAGCAGCCAAGATCCGGGGACTAGCGGGAGACGCCGCACCGGGGAGCTGTTTTTT. This sequence encodes CASSQDPGTSGRRRTGELFF.

The rearrangement links TRBV2 to TRBJ1-2; TRBD1 might be the D (6 bases). Germline-derived CDR1 and CDR2 are SNHLY and FYNNEI. This CDR3 contains 14 residues. Trimming stripped 4 bases from V and 4 bases from J, with 13 bases between. The CDR3 DNA reads as TGTGCCAGCAGTGTGGGGGGGCCGATCTATGGCTACACCTTC. Translating it yields CASSVGGPIYGYTF.

The V gene is TRBV5-1, the J gene TRBJ2-4, with TRBD1 identical over 7 bases. V lost 4 bases, J lost 16 bases, and 11 bases stayed unmatched. Germline V CDR1 and CDR2: SGHRS, YFSETQ. CDR3 length: 12 amino acids. CDR3: CASSPTGDAPYF. The CDR3 DNA sequence: TGCGCCAGCAGCCCAACAGGGGATGCCCCCTACTTC.

V usage is TRBV5-5 and J usage is TRBJ1-2; tentatively, D is TRBD1 (6 bases). Trimming took off 1 base at V and 7 bases at J, with 11 bases between the two ends. Germline CDR1 SGHKS, CDR2 YYEKEE (reference sequence). The CDR3 spans 13 residues. This chain's CDR3 is CASSLTGTGGYTF. The DNA of the CDR3 is TGTGCCAGCAGCTTGACAGGGACGGGTGGCTACACCTTC.

This chain connects TRBV10-3 to TRBJ2-5, with 10 bases that match TRBD1. V trimming: 6 bases; J trimming: 7 bases; junction bases outside the gene matches: 8. Germline V gives CDR1 ENHRY, CDR2 SYGVKD. The length of the CDR3 is 14 residues. CDR3 in amino acids: CAISETGGPGTQYF. DNA for the CDR3: TGTGCCATCAGCGAGACAGGGGGCCCGGGGACCCAGTACTTC.